These 15 T cell receptor beta chains share one sample of origin, sequenced in a study of shared clonotypes between healthy human individuals. Libraries were prepared by immunoSEQ multiplex PCR; TCRdb keeps only in-frame clonotypes and omits some of them. The table includes under 2,500,000 clones, almost 96% detected once. The sequencing sample was made of naive CD4+ T cells sorted from blood. Described subset: CD45RA+ positively selected. These TCRs come from a man aged 18 to 30 in good health.

V is TRBV28 and J is TRBJ1-2; 7 bases agree with TRBD1. After removal of 3 bases from V and 7 bases from J, the junction contained 2 bases not matched to a gene. CDR1 is MDHEN and CDR2 is SYDVKM in the germline V gene. The CDR3 runs to 12 residues. The CDR3 DNA follows: TGTGCCAGCAGTTTTAGGACAGGTGGCTACACCTTC. It is translated as CASSFRTGGYTF.

This clone appeared a single time. The sample holds other DNA sequences that translate to the same CDR3. The CDR3 coding sequence is TGTGCCAGCCGACAGGGCGTCGGAAACACCATATATTTT. This sequence encodes CASRQGVGNTIYF. The chain joins TRBV6-5 to TRBJ1-3; 7 nucleotides match TRBD1. Per the germline V gene, CDR1 is MNHEY and CDR2 is SVGAGI. J lost 4 bases, V lost 8 bases, and 5 bases had no gene match. This CDR3 comprises 13 residues.

J is TRBJ1-1 and V is TRBV4-1; weak D call: TRBD1 (5 bases). The CDR3 loop spans 16 amino acids. The germline CDR1 and CDR2 sequences are MGHRA and YSYEKL. Deletions cut 3 bases from V and 4 bases from J, with 18 bases between. The CDR3 here is CASSQAHSGVTTEAFF. DNA for the CDR3: TGCGCCAGCAGCCAGGCCCACTCGGGGGTTACCACTGAAGCTTTCTTT.

CDR3 coding DNA: TGTGCCAGCAGCCAAGGGGGGGAGACCCAGTACTTC. Its protein is CASSQGGETQYF. The chain combines TRBV7-6 with TRBJ2-5, with D perhaps given as TRBD1 or TRBD2 (6 bases each). V lost 5 bases to trimming and J lost 5 bases, with 9 bases between them. Per the germline V gene, CDR1 is SGHVS and CDR2 is FNYEAQ. This CDR3 spans 12 amino acids.

The chain is built from TRBV28 and TRBJ2-4, with no clear D. The germline V gene has CDR1 MDHEN and CDR2 SYDVKM. This CDR3 has 16 residues. V shed 5 bases and J shed 0 bases, with 14 bases lying between them. This CDR3 reads CASSRLGLLAKNIQYF. The CDR3 DNA sequence: TGTGCCAGCAGTCGCTTAGGGTTACTAGCCAAAAACATTCAGTACTTC.

This clone was found once. The rearrangement joins TRBV30 to TRBJ2-7, with D unresolved. The CDR3 consists of 13 residues. The germline V and J ends were trimmed by 2 bases and 7 bases, with 15 bases remaining between them. The germline V gene encodes CDR1 GTSNPN and CDR2 SVGIG (reference sequence). CDR3 loop: CAWSWTLVREQYF. As DNA, the CDR3 is TGTGCCTGGAGTTGGACCTTGGTGCGGGAGCAGTACTTC.

As for this clone: This CDR3 is also generated by other DNA sequences in the sample. This sequence joins TRBV30 and TRBJ1-3, with D uncertain. Trimming cost V 0 bases and J 0 bases, with 3 bases left between them. Per germline, CDR1 GTSNPN and CDR2 SVGIG (reference sequence). The CDR3 contains 13 residues. CDR3 loop: CAWSVLSGNTIYF. As DNA, the CDR3 is TGTGCCTGGAGTGTACTCTCTGGAAACACCATATATTTT.

This chain links TRBV28 with TRBJ1-2; no reliable D call. Germline V CDR1 and CDR2: MDHEN, SYDVKM. The CDR3 sequence is 13 residues long. V lost 3 bases, J lost 6 bases, and 11 bases lay in between. DNA for the CDR3: TGTGCCAGCAGTTTCCCCGGGGTGGATGGCTACACCTTC. Translating it yields CASSFPGVDGYTF.

This clone was recorded only once. The J gene is TRBJ1-1, the V gene TRBV18; a possible D gene is TRBD1 (6 bases). The V gene's germline CDR1 is KGHSH and CDR2 LQKENI. The CDR3 sequence is 15 residues long. V shed 1 base and J shed 1 base, with 10 bases lying between them. The CDR3 DNA follows: TGTGCCAGCTCACCACTTTTAGGGGGGAACACTGAAGCTTTCTTT. Residues: CASSPLLGGNTEAFF.

The rearrangement links TRBV5-1 to TRBJ1-3; 7 nucleotides align to TRBD1. The CDR3 runs to 16 residues. The V segment lost 3 bases and the J segment 4 bases; nucleotides outside the gene matches: 10. Germline CDR1 SGHRS, CDR2 YFSETQ. The CDR3 reads CASSSGGTASGNTIYF. The CDR3 nucleotides are TGCGCCAGCAGCTCGGGAGGGACAGCCTCAGGAAACACCATATATTTT.

J is TRBJ2-3 and V is TRBV10-3, with a possible D match to TRBD1 (6 bases). This CDR3 is built from 14 residues. Deletions cut 10 bases from V and 4 bases from J, with 18 bases between. The germline gives CDR1 ENHRY, CDR2 SYGVKD. This CDR3 reads CASIQGMDADTQYF. In DNA, the CDR3 is TGTGCCAGCATACAGGGAATGGACGCAGATACGCAGTATTTT.

This sequence joins TRBV5-8 and TRBJ2-1, with D unresolved. The CDR3 is 11 residues long. The V gene lost 0 bases and the J gene lost 13 bases, with 8 bases spanning the gap. Germline V gives CDR1 SGHTS, CDR2 YDEGEE. CDR3 in DNA: TGTGCCAGCAGCTTGGTCTTAAACCAGTTCTTC. Encoded protein: CASSLVLNQFF. Supplemented by reference TRBV5-8 and TRBJ2-1, the full variable domain reads EAGVTQSPTHLIKTRGQQATLRCSPISGHTSVYWYQQALGLGLQFLLWYDEGEERNRGNFPPRFSGRQFPNYSSELNVNALELEDSALYLCASSLVLNQFFGPGTRLTVL.

This chain uses TRBV5-1 with TRBJ2-1, with TRBD2 matching 10 bases. This CDR3 is 16 amino acids long. CDR1 SGHRS and CDR2 YFSETQ come from the germline V gene. V lost 1 base, J lost 5 bases, and 6 bases stayed unmatched. The CDR3 is CASSLRTSGTNNEQFF. CDR3 nucleotide sequence: TGCGCCAGCAGCTTGAGAACTAGCGGGACGAACAATGAGCAGTTCTTC.

The chain is built from TRBV14 and TRBJ1-2; the match to TRBD1 covers 10 bases. The germline CDR1 and CDR2 sequences are SGHDN and FVKESK. V shed 8 bases and J 4 bases; nucleotides not matched to a gene: 4. This CDR3 has 13 residues. The CDR3 spells CASLRDRGYGYTF. The CDR3 nucleotides read TGTGCCAGCTTAAGGGACAGGGGCTATGGCTACACCTTC.

V is TRBV29-1 and J is TRBJ1-1; D uncertain. CDR3 length equals 13 residues. The V gene lost 1 base and the J gene lost 1 base, with 7 bases spanning the gap. Germline assignment: CDR1 SQVTM and CDR2 ANQGSEA. This CDR3 is CSVEVTGNTEAFF. The DNA of the CDR3 is TGCAGCGTTGAAGTAACCGGGAACACTGAAGCTTTCTTT.